This TCR beta chain was sequenced in a study of CD8+ T cells in alopecia areata. Study conclusions and caveats: Affected scalp, especially in alopecia totalis/universalis, had a higher clonality than normal scalp did.

Sequencing templates came from extracted RNA that was reverse transcribed into cDNA. Data came from immunoSEQ multiplex PCR; TCRdb stores just in-frame clones and leaves some out. Here the sample spans over 120,000 clones, roughly half being singletons. V was cut by 5 bases and J by 6 bases, with 14 bases left in between. Germline values: CDR1 SGHAT, CDR2 FQNNGV. CDR3 size: 14 residues. The table lists this clone with a few counts. The antigen is undetermined. The sequences come from CD4+ T cells sorted from blood, collected at week 0. This clonotype was sampled from a human donor with alopecia areata. The rearrangement links TRBV11-2 to TRBJ1-5; D is uncertain. The CDR3, as DNA: TGTGCCAGCAGCATCTCACGGGGAGTTCAGCCCCAGCATTTT. Protein: CASSISRGVQPQHF.